A selection of T cell receptor beta chains follows, all from one sample in a study of T cells in localized non-small cell lung cancer. The table came from immunoSEQ multiplex PCR; TCRdb's copy has only in-frame clones and leaves some out. Among under 15,000 clones listed, roughly 82% were seen once. The sequencing used peripheral blood, collected before any cancer treatment. The receptors were sampled from a male donor older than 55 with stage I squamous cell lung carcinoma. The CDR3 runs from the conserved cysteine through the conserved F or W. Each record gives: D gene, J gene, clone size, V gene, CDR3 protein, CDR3 DNA. A D gene is named only where the DNA matches it firmly. Size tells how often a clone was seen (once, few, many) or the class of an expanded clone, and some rows leave it out.

>.|TRBJ2-7|.|TRBV19
CASSDRVGHEQYF
TGTGCCAGTAGTGATCGGGTAGGGCACGAGCAGTACTTC
>.|TRBJ2-5|.|TRBV5-1
CASSRQGQETQYF
TGCGCCAGCAGCCGCCAGGGGCAAGAGACCCAGTACTTC
>TRBD1|TRBJ1-2|.|TRBV28
CASSLRTGGGYTF
TGTGCCAGCAGTTTAAGGACAGGGGGCGGCTACACCTTC
>.|TRBJ1-5|once|TRBV5-1
CASSLEGQSVYQPQHF
TGCGCCAGCAGCTTGGAAGGACAGTCTGTGTATCAGCCCCAGCATTTT
>TRBD1|TRBJ1-1|.|TRBV10-3
CATGDSYTEAFF
TGTGCCACCGGGGACAGTTACACTGAAGCTTTCTTT
>.|TRBJ2-2|.|TRBV10-3
CATSDPLTTGELFF
TGTGCCACCTCTGATCCTCTTACCACCGGGGAGCTGTTTTTT
>TRBD2|TRBJ2-3|.|TRBV18
CASSSGRAPDTQYF
TGTGCCAGCTCATCCGGGAGGGCCCCAGATACGCAGTATTTT
>TRBD2|TRBJ2-1|.|TRBV6-5
CASSRGGTVYNEQFF
TGTGCCAGCAGCCGGGGGGGGACGGTCTACAATGAGCAGTTCTTC
>.|TRBJ1-5|.|TRBV11-2
CASSLGRSGQPQHF
TGTGCCAGCAGCTTAGGCAGGTCTGGTCAGCCCCAGCATTTT
>.|TRBJ2-7|few|TRBV7-8
CASRNGGGQYF
TGTGCCAGCAGGAACGGCGGAGGGCAGTACTTC
>TRBD1|TRBJ1-2|.|TRBV7-8
CASSLRRDSNYGYTF
TGTGCCAGCAGCTTACGTAGGGACAGCAACTATGGCTACACCTTC
>TRBD1|TRBJ1-1|few|TRBV11-1
CASSHGGTVAFF
TGTGCCAGCAGCCATGGGGGGACAGTGGCTTTCTTT
>.|TRBJ2-3|.|TRBV4-2
CASSQLSRGTDTQYF
TGTGCCAGCAGCCAACTATCACGGGGGACAGATACGCAGTATTTT
>TRBD1|TRBJ1-1|few|TRBV29-1
CSANRDSGEAFF
TGCAGCGCGAACCGGGACAGTGGTGAAGCTTTCTTT
>.|TRBJ2-6|.|TRBV7-8
CASSLIRNSGANVLTF
TGTGCCAGCAGCTTAATCAGGAACTCTGGGGCCAACGTCCTGACTTTC
>.|TRBJ1-1|.|TRBV7-3
CASSFQRVSEAFF
TGTGCCAGCAGCTTCCAGAGAGTGTCTGAAGCTTTCTTT
>TRBD2|TRBJ2-3|.|TRBV7-2
CASSLIGLAGRRQGTQYF
TGTGCCAGCAGCCTCATCGGACTAGCGGGACGGCGTCAGGGTACGCAGTATTTT
>.|TRBJ1-4|.|TRBV5-1
CASSASGSDNEKLFF
TGCGCCAGCAGCGCCTCGGGCTCGGATAATGAAAAACTGTTTTTT
>TRBD1|TRBJ1-5|.|TRBV9
CASSIGQGGQPQHF
TGTGCCAGCAGCATCGGACAGGGCGGCCAGCCCCAGCATTTT
>.|TRBJ2-7|.|TRBV14
CASSQGSPRTGILNYEQYF
TGTGCCAGCAGCCAAGGAAGCCCGCGTACAGGGATCTTAAACTACGAGCAGTACTTC
>.|TRBJ1-1|.|TRBV30
CAWSAGQLNTEAFF
TGTGCCTGGAGTGCAGGACAGCTGAACACTGAAGCTTTCTTT
>.|TRBJ2-3|.|TRBV30
CAWSNQVGTDTQYF
TGTGCCTGGAGTAACCAGGTCGGTACAGATACGCAGTATTTT
>.|TRBJ2-1|.|TRBV7-3
CASSFIGRAQEQFF
TGTGCCAGCAGCTTCATCGGGCGGGCACAAGAGCAGTTCTTC
>.|TRBJ2-7|.|TRBV5-4
CASSSLRDPSYEQYF
TGTGCCAGCAGCTCACTGAGGGACCCCTCCTACGAGCAGTACTTC
>.|TRBJ2-2|.|TRBV19
CASTRNRDITGELFF
TGTGCCAGTACCCGAAACAGGGACATCACCGGGGAGCTGTTTTTT
>TRBD2|TRBJ2-2|.|TRBV18
CASSPLRTSAFSNTGELFF
TGTGCCAGCTCACCCCTACGAACTAGCGCCTTTTCGAACACCGGGGAGCTGTTTTTT
>TRBD1|TRBJ2-7|few|TRBV5-1
CASSFGTGNYEQYF
TGCGCCAGCAGCTTCGGGACAGGGAACTACGAGCAGTACTTC
>.|TRBJ2-7|.|TRBV27
CASGGKSEQYF
TGTGCCAGCGGGGGAAAATCTGAGCAGTACTTC
>TRBD2|TRBJ2-7|few|TRBV2
CASIPPPGLAGGASYEQYF
TGTGCCAGCATTCCCCCTCCAGGGCTAGCGGGCGGTGCATCCTACGAGCAGTACTTC
>.|TRBJ2-3|.|TRBV30
CAWSRGMADTQYF
TGTGCCTGGAGTAGGGGGATGGCGGATACGCAGTATTTT
>.|TRBJ2-6|.|TRBV5-6
CASESDRRSSGANVLTF
TGTGCCAGCGAGAGTGACAGAAGGAGCTCTGGGGCCAACGTCCTGACTTTC
>.|TRBJ1-5|.|TRBV15
CATSRGVSNQPQHF
TGTGCCACCAGCAGAGGGGTTAGCAATCAGCCCCAGCATTTT
>.|TRBJ2-7|.|TRBV29-1
CSVRTYYEQYF
TGCAGCGTTCGGACCTACTACGAGCAGTACTTC
>TRBD2|TRBJ2-3|.|TRBV15
CATSGRAIDTQYF
TGTGCCACCAGCGGGAGGGCCATAGATACGCAGTATTTT
>.|TRBJ2-2|once|TRBV12-5
CASGPRASGELFF
TGTGCTAGTGGCCCCCGGGCCTCCGGGGAGCTGTTTTTT
>.|TRBJ2-2|.|TRBV10-3
CAISEIGNTGELFF
TGTGCCATCAGTGAAATTGGGAACACCGGGGAGCTGTTTTTT
>.|TRBJ1-3|.|TRBV30
CAWSMGISGNTIYF
TGTGCCTGGAGTATGGGGATCTCTGGAAACACCATATATTTT
>TRBD1|TRBJ1-2|.|TRBV30
CAWERDRANYGYTF
TGTGCCTGGGAAAGGGACAGGGCAAACTATGGCTACACCTTC
>.|TRBJ1-6|.|TRBV5-1
CASSAGVRNSPLHF
TGCGCCAGCAGCGCAGGGGTGCGGAATTCACCCCTCCACTTT
>.|TRBJ2-6|.|TRBV25-1
CASSESWAGSGANVLTF
TGTGCCAGCAGTGAGAGTTGGGCGGGCTCTGGGGCCAACGTCCTGACTTTC
>.|TRBJ1-5|.|TRBV5-1
CASSPGTANQPQHF
TGCGCCAGCAGCCCGGGGACGGCCAATCAGCCCCAGCATTTT
>TRBD2|TRBJ2-4|.|TRBV19
CASSLLAGGQYF
TGTGCCAGTAGTCTGTTAGCGGGAGGACAGTACTTC
>.|TRBJ2-6|.|TRBV9
CASRGKGSGANVLTF
TGTGCCAGTCGGGGTAAAGGATCTGGGGCCAACGTCCTGACTTTC
>.|TRBJ2-7|.|TRBV6-6
CATRAGSSYEQYF
TGTGCCACCAGGGCAGGTAGCTCCTACGAGCAGTACTTC
>TRBD2|TRBJ2-1|few|TRBV4-1
CASSQVGLADEQFF
TGCGCCAGCAGCCAAGTGGGACTAGCGGATGAGCAGTTCTTC
>.|TRBJ1-5|once|TRBV28
CASISGSQPQHF
TGTGCCAGCATATCAGGTTCTCAGCCCCAGCATTTT
>.|TRBJ2-7|.|TRBV28
CASQRGGSSYEQYF
TGTGCCAGCCAAAGGGGGGGTTCCTCCTACGAGCAGTACTTC